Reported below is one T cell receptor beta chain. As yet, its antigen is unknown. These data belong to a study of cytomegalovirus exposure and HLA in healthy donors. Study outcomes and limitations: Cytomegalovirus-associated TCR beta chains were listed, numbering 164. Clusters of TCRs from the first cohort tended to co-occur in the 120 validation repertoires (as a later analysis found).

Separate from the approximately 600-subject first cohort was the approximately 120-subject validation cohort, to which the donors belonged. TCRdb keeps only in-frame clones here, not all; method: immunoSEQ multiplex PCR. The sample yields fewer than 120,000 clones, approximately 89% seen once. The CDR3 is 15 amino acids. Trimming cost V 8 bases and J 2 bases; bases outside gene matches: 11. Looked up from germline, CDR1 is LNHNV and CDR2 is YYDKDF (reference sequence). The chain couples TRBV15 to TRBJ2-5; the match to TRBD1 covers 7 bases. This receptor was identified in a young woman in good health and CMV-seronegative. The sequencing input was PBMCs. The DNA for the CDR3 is TGTGCCACCCAAAGATCGACAGGGAGACAAGAGACCCAGTACTTC. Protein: CATQRSTGRQETQYF.